The sample holds a few counts of the clone carrying this T cell receptor (beta chain). Assay used: immunoSEQ multiplex PCR; TCRdb lists only in-frame clones, some missing. Counted here are under 9,500 clones, approximately 86% occurring once; the ten biggest clones make up approximately 3%. The data originate from a study of follicular helper T cells after annual influenza vaccination. Time point defined: 2013-2014 season, 7 days after vaccination. The CDR3 has 13 amino acids. The germline CDR1 and CDR2 sequences are MNHNS and SASEGT. V gave up 6 bases and J gave up 10 bases; unmatched junction bases: 11.

The receptor comes from an adult who received the influenza vaccine. The starting material was CXCR5+ CD38- circulating T follicular helper cells from blood, obtained 7 days after influenza vaccination. Subset noted: circulating Tfh, non-naive CD4+CXCR5+PD-1+ (ICOS+CD38+ or ICOS-CD38-). This rearrangement joins TRBV6-1 to TRBJ1-1; 7 bases fit TRBD1. The CDR3 nucleotides read TGTGCCAGCAGCTTGACAGGGCTGGGTGTAGCTTTCTTT. Its translation: CASSLTGLGVAFF.